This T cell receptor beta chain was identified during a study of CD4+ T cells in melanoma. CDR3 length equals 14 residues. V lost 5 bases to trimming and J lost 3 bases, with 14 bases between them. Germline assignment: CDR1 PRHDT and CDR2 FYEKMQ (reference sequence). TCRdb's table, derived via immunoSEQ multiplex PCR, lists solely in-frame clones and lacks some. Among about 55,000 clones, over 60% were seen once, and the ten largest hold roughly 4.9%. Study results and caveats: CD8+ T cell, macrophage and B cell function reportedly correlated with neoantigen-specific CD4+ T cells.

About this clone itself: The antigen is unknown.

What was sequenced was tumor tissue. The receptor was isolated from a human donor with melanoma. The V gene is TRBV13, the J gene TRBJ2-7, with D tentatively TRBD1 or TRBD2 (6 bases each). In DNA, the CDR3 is TGTGCCAGCAGCCGGAGGGGGGTCGTCTACGAGCAGTACTTC. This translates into CASSRRGVVYEQYF. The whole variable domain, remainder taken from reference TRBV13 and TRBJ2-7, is AAGVIQSPRHLIKEKRETATLKCYPIPRHDTVYWYQQGPGQDPQFLISFYEKMQSDKGSIPDRFSAQQFSDYHSELNMSSLELGDSALYFCASSRRGVVYEQYFGPGTRLTVT.